These 15 T cell receptor beta chains came from one sample sequenced in a study of blood T cell repertoires in COVID-19. Clones were read by immunoSEQ multiplex PCR, and TCRdb kept only the in-frame ones, dropping some. This table holds about 120,000 clones, over 80% found once. The source material was peripheral blood. The receptor set was obtained from a woman aged 65 to 85 with acute or convalescent COVID-19.

The chain couples TRBV7-9 to TRBJ2-7, with D possibly matching TRBD2 (5 bases). Trimming shortened V by 3 bases and J by 0 bases, and 6 bases separated the two germline ends. CDR3 length: 13 residues. The germline CDR1 and CDR2 sequences are SEHNR and FQNEAQ (reference sequence). CDR3 protein: CASSFTSSYEQYF. CDR3 DNA sequence: TGTGCCAGCAGCTTTACTAGCTCCTACGAGCAGTACTTC.

The chain employs TRBV20-1 and TRBJ2-5, with TRBD1 matching 7 bases. CDR1 is DFQATT and CDR2 is SNEGSKA in the germline V gene (reference sequence). The J segment lost 1 base and the V segment lost 6 bases, leaving 14 bases of the junction unmatched. The CDR3 consists of 16 residues. The CDR3 loop is CSASFEIRDSQETQYF. The CDR3 bases are TGCAGTGCGAGTTTCGAGATCCGGGACAGCCAAGAGACCCAGTACTTC.

The rearrangement joins TRBV11-2 to TRBJ2-7; the D gene is possibly TRBD1 (5 bases). Trimming stripped 9 bases from V and 4 bases from J, with 16 bases between. Germline values: CDR1 SGHAT, CDR2 FQNNGV. CDR3 length equals 13 residues. In DNA, the CDR3 is TGTGCCAGTACGAACCAGGGTGTGTACGAGCAGTACTTC. It encodes CASTNQGVYEQYF.

V usage is TRBV7-2 and J usage is TRBJ2-5; D not certain. Trimming took 2 bases from V and 5 from J, leaving 12 bases between them. The CDR3 spans 14 residues. Looked up from germline, CDR1 is SGHTA and CDR2 is FQGNSA. The CDR3, as DNA: TGTGCCAGCAGCTTACGGCTCGTCGGGGAGACCCAGTACTTC. Translation gives CASSLRLVGETQYF.

The chain combines TRBV10-3 with TRBJ2-3; the match to TRBD2 covers 8 bases. J lost 4 bases, V lost 4 bases, and 10 bases had no gene match. This CDR3 spans 16 amino acids. Germline V gene lookup returns CDR1 ENHRY and CDR2 SYGVKD. For the CDR3, the DNA is TGTGCCATCAGTGCTCAAGGCGGGGGGTCCCCAGATACGCAGTATTTT. Translating it yields CAISAQGGGSPDTQYF.

The gene calls are TRBV9 and TRBJ1-5, with D unclear. The length of the CDR3 is 16 residues. V lost 0 bases and J 0 bases, leaving 10 bases between the germline ends. Per the germline V gene, CDR1 is SGDLS and CDR2 is YYNGEE. The CDR3 region is CASSVATWSSNQPQHF. The CDR3, as DNA: TGTGCCAGCAGCGTAGCTACTTGGAGTAGCAATCAGCCCCAGCATTTT.

This chain links TRBV5-1 with TRBJ2-1, with D possibly matching TRBD1 (5 bases). V gave up 4 bases and J gave up 2 bases, with 16 bases separating them. From germline, CDR1 is SGHRS and CDR2 YFSETQ. The CDR3 covers 16 residues. The CDR3 spells CASSTHQGTTYNEQFF. DNA of the CDR3: TGCGCCAGCAGCACCCATCAGGGTACGACCTACAATGAGCAGTTCTTC.

J is TRBJ2-3 and V is TRBV6-5; 11 bases are a match to TRBD2. The V gene's germline CDR1 is MNHEY and CDR2 SVGAGI. V lost 6 bases to trimming and J lost 1 base; unmatched junction nucleotides: 3. CDR3 size: 15 residues. The CDR3 sequence is CASRGSGGGTDTQYF. The DNA of the CDR3 is TGTGCCAGCAGGGGTAGCGGGGGGGGCACAGATACGCAGTATTTT.

This clone has just a few counts. The V call is TRBV6-6, the J call TRBJ1-6, with D possibly TRBD1 on 6 matching bases. This CDR3 contains 15 residues. CDR1 MNHNY and CDR2 SVGAGI come from the germline V gene (reference sequence). The germline V and J ends were trimmed by 4 bases and 1 base, with 8 bases remaining between them. The CDR3 DNA reads as TGTGCCAGCAGTTCAACAGGGTCCTATAATTCACCCCTCCACTTT. Protein product: CASSSTGSYNSPLHF.

V usage is TRBV4-1 and J usage is TRBJ1-1; 10 bases fit TRBD1. V gave up 4 bases and J gave up 8 bases; unmatched junction bases: 10. This CDR3 has 15 amino acids. Germline V gene data show CDR1 as MGHRA and CDR2 as YSYEKL. CDR3 region: CASSPNRDRGGEAFF. Written as DNA, the CDR3 is TGCGCCAGCAGCCCAAACCGGGACAGGGGTGGAGAAGCTTTCTTT.

The chain uses TRBV28 and TRBJ1-6, with 7 nucleotides matching TRBD1. CDR1 MDHEN and CDR2 SYDVKM come from the germline V gene. This CDR3 comprises 16 residues. V shed 4 bases, J shed 9 bases, and the junction held 12 bases outside the gene matches. DNA for the CDR3: TGTGCCAGCAGTTCCCTTCGACAGGGTTTTGGTTCACCCCTCCACTTT. It encodes CASSSLRQGFGSPLHF.

The chain combines TRBV19 with TRBJ1-3, with TRBD1 matching over 9 bases. The CDR3 has 16 amino acids. Losses at the gene ends were 6 bases for V and 4 bases for J; bases not matched to a gene: 10. In germline, CDR1 is LNHDA, CDR2 SQIVND (reference sequence). The CDR3 DNA reads as TGTGCCAGTAGATCGGGACAGGGTTCCCCCGGAAACACCATATATTTT. Translated, it gives CASRSGQGSPGNTIYF.

The CDR3 region is CASSVWTGSNYGYTF. CDR3 DNA: TGTGCCAGTAGTGTTTGGACAGGAAGTAACTATGGCTACACCTTC. This chain connects TRBV19 to TRBJ1-2; 7 bases fit TRBD1. V gave up 5 bases and J gave up 1 base; unmatched junction bases: 7. The CDR3 is made up of 15 amino acids. CDR1 is LNHDA and CDR2 is SQIVND in the germline V gene (reference sequence).

This clone turned up a few times. This chain joins TRBV19 and TRBJ2-1; 9 bases align to TRBD2. The germline V gene has CDR1 LNHDA and CDR2 SQIVND (reference sequence). The CDR3 spans 15 residues. After removal of 6 bases from V and 6 bases from J, the junction contained 9 bases not matched to a gene. The CDR3 loop is CASSPGTSLSNEQFF. In DNA form, the CDR3 reads TGTGCCAGTAGCCCCGGGACTAGCCTCTCCAATGAGCAGTTCTTC.

V and J are TRBV13 and TRBJ1-6, with D possibly TRBD1 on 5 matching bases. CDR3 length: 16 residues. V lost 5 bases, J lost 8 bases, and 19 bases lay in between. CDR1 is PRHDT and CDR2 is FYEKMQ in the germline V gene (reference sequence). The CDR3 protein is CASSPREGRGDSPLHF. DNA of the CDR3: TGTGCCAGCAGCCCTAGGGAGGGGCGAGGGGATTCACCCCTCCACTTT.